The sequence of this TCR beta chain was determined in a study of blood T cells in healthy people across ages. Study observations and caveats: A roughly linear age-dependent decrease characterized TCR beta diversity per million T cells.

Note on this clonotype: Antigen: not known.

The V gene end was trimmed by 3 bases and the J gene end by 5 bases; junction bases not matched to a gene: 9. Germline assignment: CDR1 SNHLY and CDR2 FYNNEI. CDR3 length: 15 residues. Using a J-beta primer mix together with a sample-barcoded 5' primer, a second PCR was run for roughly 6 to 12 cycles. TCRdb recomputed calls from the 5' RACE reads with MiXCR, one row per CDR3 protein. The repertoire holds 800,000 or so distinct CDR3 sequences, with roughly 46% as singletons. The chain joins TRBV2 to TRBJ2-5; 7 bases agree with TRBD2. The sequenced material came from blood. This TCR was recovered from a man aged 80 or over in good health. CDR3 bases: TGTGCCAGCAGTGAGACTAGCATCATGATGGAGACCCAGTACTTC. Translating it yields CASSETSIMMETQYF.